Described below is a single T cell receptor beta chain sequence and its context. Its antigen is unknown. This sample is part of a study of blood T cells in healthy people across ages. Study outcomes and limitations: Among T cells, TCR beta diversity per million cells dropped roughly linearly as age rose.

With a J-beta primer mix and a sample-barcoded 5' primer, a second PCR ran 7 to 11 cycles. Every single cDNA molecule received a tag from a template-switch adaptor with 12 random nucleotides. MiXCR, applied by TCRdb to the 5' RACE reads, yields one record per CDR3 protein. The sample lists around 800,000 distinct CDR3 sequences, 35% to 50% occurring once. Germline CDR1 is MGHDK and CDR2 is SYGVNS. Unmatched junction bases numbered 7, after V lost 3 bases and J lost 9 bases. The CDR3 consists of 15 residues. In terms of origin and age, donors were healthy Caucasian individuals from Russia aged about 6 to 90. Per-sample PBMC isolation yielded at least 6.5 million cells.

Input material: blood. This TCR came from a man older than 75 in good health. This chain uses TRBV25-1 with TRBJ2-1; 11 nucleotides agree with TRBD1. Written as DNA, the CDR3 is TGTGCCAGCAGTGACCCAGGACAGGGGGCGCGTGAGCAGTTCTTC. This translates into CASSDPGQGAREQFF.